Shown below are 26 T cell receptor beta chains from a single sample sequenced in a study of vaccination and CD4 T cells after COVID-19 (dated by TCRdb to about 2022). To prepare the library, PCR was applied. The instrument given in TCRdb is Illumina iSeq 100. DNA from cultured CD4+ T cells was subjected to TCR sequencing with the Oncomine TCR Beta short-read assay at the Johns Hopkins FTIC core. Using fastp at Q25 and MiXCR, TCRdb reprocessed the public reads and kept productive beta chains. Under each unique CDR3 protein, matching rows form one entry showing the most common genes and DNA. This sample lists around 15,000 distinct CDR3 sequences; about 45% were detected once. The ten largest clones capture 6.5% to 8% of the sample. What the treatment or condition label conveys for this sample: roughly nine-day PBMC culture with coronavirus spike peptide pools or control peptides (ViraFEST assay). No antigens are known for them.

The sequences come from CD4+ T cells from blood, cultured in vitro, collected after SARS-CoV-2 vaccination. The source of these receptors is a human donor who had recovered from COVID-19.

The genes are TRBV30 and TRBJ2-7; D gene ambiguous. V gave up 1 base and J gave up 3 bases, with 7 bases separating them. The length of the CDR3 is 12 residues. In germline, CDR1 is GTSNPN, CDR2 SVGIG (reference sequence). The CDR3 loop reads CAWSATGYEQYF. In DNA form, the CDR3 reads TGTGCCTGGAGTGCCACCGGCTACGAGCAGTACTTC. Drawing the rest from reference TRBV30 and TRBJ2-7, the complete variable domain is SQTIHQWPATLVQPVGSPLSLECTVEGTSNPNLYWYRQAAGRGLQLLFYSVGIGQISSEVPQNLSASRPQDRQFILSSKKLLLSDSGFYLCAWSATGYEQYFGPGTRLTVT.

V and J are TRBV7-8 and TRBJ1-1; 8 nucleotides line up with TRBD1. The CDR3 is 17 residues long. Looked up from germline, CDR1 is SGHVS and CDR2 is FQNEAQ. V shed 5 bases and J 1 base; nucleotides not matched to a gene: 12. CDR3 residues: CASSRSRGLQRNTEAFF. The CDR3 DNA is TGTGCCAGCAGCCGTTCCAGGGGGCTCCAACGGAACACTGAAGCTTTCTTT. The full variable domain, with the rest looked up from reference TRBV7-8 and TRBJ1-1, is GAGVSQSPRYKVAKRGQDVALRCDPISGHVSLFWYQQALGQGPEFLTYFQNEAQLDKSGLPSDRFFAERPEGSVSTLKIQRTQQEDSAVYLCASSRSRGLQRNTEAFFGQGTRLTVV.

The chain carries TRBV19 and TRBJ2-7, with 10 bases identical to TRBD1. V shed 3 bases, J shed 5 bases, and the junction held 1 base outside the gene matches. This CDR3 spans 13 amino acids. CDR1 is LNHDA and CDR2 is SQIVND in the germline V gene (reference sequence). The CDR3 sequence is CASSMTGGNEQYF. The CDR3 region has the DNA TGTGCCAGTAGTATGACAGGGGGCAACGAGCAGTACTTC.

This clonotype appeared a few times. The chain uses TRBV5-8 and TRBJ2-7; D is unclear. This CDR3 is built from 13 residues. From germline, CDR1 is SGHTS and CDR2 YDEGEE. Trimming left V 0 bases short and J 2 bases short, with 6 bases between. CDR3 DNA sequence: TGTGCCAGCAGCTTGGATCAGACCTACGAGCAGTACTTC. Translated, it gives CASSLDQTYEQYF.

The CDR3 bases are TGTGCCATCAGTGAGTCGCCGGCAACCGGGGAGCTGTTTTTT. Translating gives CAISESPATGELFF. The chain recombines TRBV10-3 with TRBJ2-2; D remains ambiguous. The V end lost 0 bases, the J end lost 5 bases, and 7 bases lay between the germline ends. The CDR3 runs 14 residues. Germline V lookup: CDR1 ENHRY, CDR2 SYGVKD.

The genes are TRBV12-3 or TRBV12-4 and TRBJ2-1, with D possibly matching TRBD1 (5 bases). The CDR3 is made up of 12 amino acids. V was pared by 5 bases and J by 5 bases, with 7 bases between. The CDR3 spells CASSPRDNEQFF. The CDR3 DNA sequence: TGTGCCAGCAGTCCCAGGGACAATGAGCAGTTCTTC.

This sequence joins TRBV29-1 and TRBJ1-6; D is perhaps TRBD1 (5 bases). This CDR3 is 14 amino acids long. V was cut by 4 bases and J by 8 bases, with 15 bases left in between. CDR1 is SQVTM, CDR2 ANQGSEA, per germline. Written as DNA, the CDR3 is TGCAGCGTTGCGATCGGGGCAGTCGATTCACCCCTCCACTTT. Protein: CSVAIGAVDSPLHF.

This rearrangement joins TRBV6-1 to TRBJ1-2; 7 positions agree with TRBD1. V trimming: 6 bases; J trimming: 1 base; junction bases outside the gene matches: 8. The germline V gene encodes CDR1 MNHNS and CDR2 SASEGT. This CDR3 comprises 15 residues. The CDR3 coding sequence is TGTGCCAGCAGACAAACAGGGGTCCATAACTATGGCTACACCTTC. It yields the protein CASRQTGVHNYGYTF.

The table lists this clonotype with a count of one. The CDR3: CASSEGRGYTF. As DNA, the CDR3 is TGTGCCAGCAGTGAGGGCCGGGGCTACACCTTC. The chain joins TRBV25-1 to TRBJ1-2, with D unresolved. Germline V gene lookup returns CDR1 MGHDK and CDR2 SYGVNS. The CDR3 covers 11 residues. Trimming pared 3 bases from V and 8 bases from J, leaving 7 bases between.

Only a few counts were recorded for this clonotype. The CDR3 DNA reads TGCGCCAGCAGCTTGGCAGGGACTAGCGGCAATGAGCAGTTCTTC. This translates into CASSLAGTSGNEQFF. The chain combines TRBV5-1 with TRBJ2-1; 11 nucleotides agree with TRBD2. J lost 6 bases, V lost 0 bases, and 2 bases had no gene match. This CDR3 has 15 amino acids. Germline CDR1 and CDR2: SGHRS and YFSETQ.

About this clonotype itself: With a much larger clone just one base away, this may be a read error. The rearrangement joins TRBV5-1 to TRBJ1-1; no definite D call. The V end was cut by 0 bases, the J end by 4 bases, with 13 bases between. The CDR3 has 15 amino acids. The germline gives CDR1 SGHRS, CDR2 YFSETQ. CDR3 nucleotides: TGCGCCAGCAGCTTGGGACCGGTCAAGGGCACTGAAGCTTTCTTT. Its protein product is CASSLGPVKGTEAFF. The variable domain in full, completed from reference TRBV5-1 and TRBJ1-1, reads KAGVTQTPRYLIKTRGQQVTLSCSPISGHRSVSWYQQTPGQGLQFLFEYFSETQRNKGNFPGRFSGRQFSNSRSEMNVSTLELGDSALYLCASSLGPVKGTEAFFGQGTRLTVV.

The V call is TRBV7-8, the J call TRBJ1-2; no definite D call. Germline CDR1 reads SGHVS; CDR2 reads FQNEAQ. V lost 5 bases and J 8 bases, leaving 15 bases between the germline ends. The CDR3 contains 13 residues. CDR3 in DNA: TGTGCCAGCAGCCGCCGGGCCCTTTGGGGCTACACCTTC. Amino acids: CASSRRALWGYTF.

CDR3: CASSSVNVDYGYTF. In DNA form, the CDR3 reads TGTGCCAGCAGTTCCGTGAACGTCGACTATGGCTACACCTTC. The J gene is TRBJ1-2, the V gene TRBV28; D unresolved. The V gene lost 4 bases and the J gene lost 3 bases, with 12 bases spanning the gap. Germline V CDR1 and CDR2: MDHEN, SYDVKM. The CDR3 contains 14 residues.

The chain links TRBV21-1 to TRBJ1-1; the table's D call of TRBD1 was not tested on the DNA. TRBV21-1 is designated a pseudogene. The CDR3 consists of 17 residues. This chain's CDR3 is CASSPQGVRKENTEAFF. The CDR3 DNA is TGTGCCAGCAGCCCGCAGGGAGTTCGAAAGGAGAACACTGAAGCTTTCTTT.

This clonotype was detected only a few times. The chain has TRBV5-1 and TRBJ2-5; a weak D match, TRBD2 (7 bases). Per germline, CDR1 SGHRS and CDR2 YFSETQ. This CDR3 spans 15 amino acids. V gave up 1 base and J gave up 5 bases, with 15 bases separating them. The CDR3 DNA sequence: TGCGCCAGCAGCTTGACGGAGAGGGGGGGGGAGACCCAGTACTTC. It encodes CASSLTERGGETQYF.

This clonotype appeared a few times. The gene calls are TRBV5-8 and TRBJ2-5; 11 bases agree with TRBD2. With V trimmed by 0 bases and J by 6 bases, 4 bases remained unmatched. Germline V lookup: CDR1 SGHTS, CDR2 YDEGEE. The CDR3 consists of 15 residues. As DNA, the CDR3 is TGTGCCAGCAGCTTGGCGACTAGCGGGACGAAGACCCAGTACTTC. It encodes CASSLATSGTKTQYF.

V usage is TRBV10-2 and J usage is TRBJ2-1; 11 bases agree with TRBD2. The V and J ends lost 2 bases and 7 bases, in that order; junction bases with no gene match: 1. The germline gives CDR1 WSHSY, CDR2 SAAADI. CDR3 length: 14 residues. CDR3 loop: CASSETSGSNEQFF. CDR3 coding DNA: TGCGCCAGCAGTGAGACTAGCGGGAGTAATGAGCAGTTCTTC.

The genes are TRBV7-9 and TRBJ2-7; no clear D gene. Trimming removed 2 bases from V and 2 bases from J, with 7 bases in between. Germline CDR1 SEHNR, CDR2 FQNEAQ (reference sequence). This CDR3 comprises 13 residues. In nucleotides, the CDR3 is TGTGCCAGCAGCTTATCACGGACCTACGAGCAGTACTTC. Amino acids: CASSLSRTYEQYF.

The V and J genes are TRBV15 and TRBJ2-5; D may be TRBD2 (5 bases). The CDR3 runs to 11 residues. CDR1 LNHNV and CDR2 YYDKDF come from the germline V gene (reference sequence). The V end was cut by 4 bases, the J end by 7 bases, with 7 bases between. The CDR3 here is CATSTGGTQYF. For the CDR3, the DNA is TGTGCCACCAGCACCGGAGGGACCCAGTACTTC.

The genes are TRBV20-1 and TRBJ2-5; 10 nucleotides align to TRBD2. Germline CDR1 and CDR2: DFQATT and SNEGSKA (reference sequence). V lost 7 bases to trimming and J lost 5 bases; unmatched junction nucleotides: 13. This CDR3 region has 15 residues. CDR3 nucleotides: TGCAGTGGAACCCCCTCTACTAGCGGGACTGAGACCCAGTACTTC. As protein: CSGTPSTSGTETQYF.

V is TRBV25-1 and J is TRBJ2-5; D remains ambiguous. The germline V and J ends were trimmed by 2 bases and 5 bases, with 9 bases remaining between them. This CDR3 contains 13 residues. In germline, CDR1 is MGHDK, CDR2 SYGVNS. The CDR3 DNA sequence: TGTGCCAGCAGTGAAGAAGTGCTTGAGACCCAGTACTTC. It specifies CASSEEVLETQYF.

The chain is built from TRBV27 and TRBJ2-5, with D perhaps being TRBD1 or TRBD2 (6 bases each). V lost 2 bases and J 5 bases, leaving 9 bases between the germline ends. From germline, CDR1 is MNHEY and CDR2 SMNVEV (reference sequence). The CDR3 covers 13 residues. CDR3: CASSLRRGETQYF. CDR3 sequence (DNA): TGTGCCAGCAGTTTAAGGAGGGGGGAGACCCAGTACTTC.

V usage is TRBV6-2 or TRBV6-3 and J usage is TRBJ2-5; 9 nucleotides agree with TRBD1. This CDR3 is 14 amino acids long. Germline V lookup: CDR1 MNHEY, CDR2 SVGEGT. V lost 0 bases to trimming and J lost 4 bases; unmatched junction nucleotides: 0. The CDR3 reads CASSYSTGGETQYF. The CDR3 coding sequence is TGTGCCAGCAGTTACTCGACAGGGGGAGAGACCCAGTACTTC.

The CDR3 reads CASSKGLARPSTDTQYF. CDR3 nucleotides: TGTGCCAGCAGCAAGGGACTAGCGAGACCTAGCACAGATACGCAGTATTTT. V usage is TRBV7-2 and J usage is TRBJ2-3; TRBD2 aligns across 10 bases. CDR3 size: 17 residues. CDR1 and CDR2 from the germline V gene are SGHTA and FQGNSA. J was trimmed by 0 bases and V by 5 bases; bases with no gene match: 8.

This clonotype was counted a few times. The V gene is TRBV20-1, the J gene TRBJ2-5; either TRBD1 or TRBD2 may fit D (5 bases each). Germline V gene lookup returns CDR1 DFQATT and CDR2 SNEGSKA (reference sequence). The CDR3 is 14 amino acids. The V gene lost 6 bases and the J gene lost 1 base, with 15 bases spanning the gap. CDR3 DNA sequence: TGCAGTGCACCTACTCCAGGGACCCAAGAGACCCAGTACTTC. This gives the protein CSAPTPGTQETQYF.

The chain uses TRBV6-2 or TRBV6-3 and TRBJ2-2; D gene ambiguous. Germline CDR1 and CDR2: MNHEY and SVGEGT. Trimming shortened V by 4 bases and J by 8 bases, and 11 bases separated the two germline ends. The CDR3 loop spans 13 amino acids. CDR3 sequence (DNA): TGTGCCAGCAGTTCCAATCGGGCGGGGGAGCTGTTTTTT. Its protein product is CASSSNRAGELFF.